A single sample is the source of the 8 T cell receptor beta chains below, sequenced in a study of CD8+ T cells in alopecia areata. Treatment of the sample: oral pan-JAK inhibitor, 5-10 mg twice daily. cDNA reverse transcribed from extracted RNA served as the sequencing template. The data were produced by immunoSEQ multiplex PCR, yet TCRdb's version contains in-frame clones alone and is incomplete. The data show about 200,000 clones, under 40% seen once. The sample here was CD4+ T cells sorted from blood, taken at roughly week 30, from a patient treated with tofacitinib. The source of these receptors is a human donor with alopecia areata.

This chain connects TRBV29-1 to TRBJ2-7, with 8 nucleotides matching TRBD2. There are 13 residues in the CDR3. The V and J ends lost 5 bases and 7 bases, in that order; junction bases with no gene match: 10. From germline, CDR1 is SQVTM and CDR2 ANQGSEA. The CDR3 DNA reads TGCAGCGTTCTAAGGACTTCGGGAGGGGAGCAGTACTTC. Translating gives CSVLRTSGGEQYF.

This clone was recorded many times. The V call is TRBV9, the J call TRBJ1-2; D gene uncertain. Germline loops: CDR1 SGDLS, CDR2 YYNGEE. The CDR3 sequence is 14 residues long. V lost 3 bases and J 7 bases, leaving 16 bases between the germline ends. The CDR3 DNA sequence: TGTGCCAGCAGCGCCAACACCTTGATGGGTGGCTACACCTTC. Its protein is CASSANTLMGGYTF.

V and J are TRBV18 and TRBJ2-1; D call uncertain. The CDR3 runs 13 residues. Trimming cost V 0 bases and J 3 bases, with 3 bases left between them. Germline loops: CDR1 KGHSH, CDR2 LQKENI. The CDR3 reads CASSPPSYNEQFF. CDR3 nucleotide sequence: TGTGCCAGCTCACCACCGAGCTACAATGAGCAGTTCTTC.

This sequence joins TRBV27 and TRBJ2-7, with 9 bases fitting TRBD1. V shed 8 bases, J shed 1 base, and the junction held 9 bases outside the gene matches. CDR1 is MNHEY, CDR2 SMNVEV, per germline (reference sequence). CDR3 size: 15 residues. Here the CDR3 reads CASASTGTGSYEQYF. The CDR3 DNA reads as TGTGCCAGCGCCTCCACCGGGACAGGGTCCTACGAGCAGTACTTC.

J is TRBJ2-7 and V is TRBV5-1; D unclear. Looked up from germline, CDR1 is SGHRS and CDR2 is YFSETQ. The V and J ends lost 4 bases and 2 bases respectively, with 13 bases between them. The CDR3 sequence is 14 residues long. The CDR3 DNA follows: TGCGCCAGCAGCCGGTCCGCCGGAACCTACGAGCAGTACTTC. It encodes CASSRSAGTYEQYF.

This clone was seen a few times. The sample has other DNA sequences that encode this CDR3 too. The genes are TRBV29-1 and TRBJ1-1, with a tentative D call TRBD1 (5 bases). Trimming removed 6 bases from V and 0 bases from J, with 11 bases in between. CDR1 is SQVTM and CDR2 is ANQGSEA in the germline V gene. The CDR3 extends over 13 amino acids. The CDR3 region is CSVAQVLNTEAFF. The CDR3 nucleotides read TGCAGCGTCGCACAGGTGTTGAACACTGAAGCTTTCTTT. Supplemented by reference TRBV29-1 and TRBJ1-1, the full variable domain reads SAVISQKPSRDICQRGTSLTIQCQVDSQVTMMFWYRQQPGQSLTLIATANQGSEATYESGFVIDKFPISRPNLTFSTLTVSNMSPEDSSIYLCSVAQVLNTEAFFGQGTRLTVV.

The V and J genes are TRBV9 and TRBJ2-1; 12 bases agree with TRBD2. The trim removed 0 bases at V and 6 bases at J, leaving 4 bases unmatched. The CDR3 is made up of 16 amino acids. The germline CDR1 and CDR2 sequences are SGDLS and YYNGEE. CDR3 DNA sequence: TGTGCCAGCAGCGTAGCTCTAGCGGGAGGGGGCAATGAGCAGTTCTTC. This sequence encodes CASSVALAGGGNEQFF.

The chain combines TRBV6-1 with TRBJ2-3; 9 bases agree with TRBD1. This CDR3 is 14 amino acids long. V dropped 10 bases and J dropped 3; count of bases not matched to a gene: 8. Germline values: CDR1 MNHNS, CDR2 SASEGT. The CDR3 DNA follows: TGTGCCACTCGGGGGACAGGGTGGACAGATACGCAGTATTTT. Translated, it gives CATRGTGWTDTQYF.